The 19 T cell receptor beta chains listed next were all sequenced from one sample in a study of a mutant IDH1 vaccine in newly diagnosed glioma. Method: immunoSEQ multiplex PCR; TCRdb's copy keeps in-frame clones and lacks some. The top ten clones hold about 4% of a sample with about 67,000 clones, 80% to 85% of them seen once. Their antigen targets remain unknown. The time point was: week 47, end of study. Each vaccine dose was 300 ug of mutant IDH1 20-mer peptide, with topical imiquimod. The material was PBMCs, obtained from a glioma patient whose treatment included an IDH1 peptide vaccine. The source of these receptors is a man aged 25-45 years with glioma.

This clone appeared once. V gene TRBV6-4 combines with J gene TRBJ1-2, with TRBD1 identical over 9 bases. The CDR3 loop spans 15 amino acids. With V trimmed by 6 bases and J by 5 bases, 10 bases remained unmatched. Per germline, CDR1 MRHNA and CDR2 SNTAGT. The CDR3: CASREKGTGLYGYTF. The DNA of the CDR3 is TGTGCCAGCAGAGAGAAAGGGACAGGGTTATATGGCTACACCTTC.

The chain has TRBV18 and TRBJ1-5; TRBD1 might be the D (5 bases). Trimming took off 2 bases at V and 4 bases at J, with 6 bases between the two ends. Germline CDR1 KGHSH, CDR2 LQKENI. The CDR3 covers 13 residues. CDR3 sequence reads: CASSPEGNQPQHF. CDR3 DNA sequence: TGTGCCAGCTCACCAGAGGGGAATCAGCCCCAGCATTTT.

CDR3 sequence: CASSLGGPRGYTF. CDR3 in DNA: TGCGCCAGCAGCTTGGGGGGACCGCGGGGCTACACCTTC. The chain is built from TRBV5-1 and TRBJ1-2, with D possibly being TRBD1 (5 bases). With 0 bases removed from V and 8 bases from J, the gap between germline ends came to 11 bases. Germline V gene sequence: CDR1 SGHRS, CDR2 YFSETQ. CDR3 length: 13 residues.

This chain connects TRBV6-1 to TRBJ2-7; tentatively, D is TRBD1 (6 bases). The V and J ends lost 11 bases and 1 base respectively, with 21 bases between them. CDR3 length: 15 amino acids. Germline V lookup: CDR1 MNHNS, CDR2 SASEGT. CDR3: CASALSWGPSYEQYF. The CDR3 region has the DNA TGTGCCTCCGCTCTTTCGTGGGGGCCTTCCTACGAGCAGTACTTC.

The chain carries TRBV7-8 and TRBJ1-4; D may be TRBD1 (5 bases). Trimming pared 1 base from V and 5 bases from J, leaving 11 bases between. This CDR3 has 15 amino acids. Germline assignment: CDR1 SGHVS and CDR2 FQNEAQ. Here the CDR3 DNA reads TGTGCCAGCAGCTTAGAGGCAGGGCCAAATGAAAAACTGTTTTTT. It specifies CASSLEAGPNEKLFF.

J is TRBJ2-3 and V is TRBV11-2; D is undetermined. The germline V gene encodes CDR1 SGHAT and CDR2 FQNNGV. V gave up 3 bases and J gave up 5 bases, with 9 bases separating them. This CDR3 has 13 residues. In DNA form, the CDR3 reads TGTGCCAGCAGCTTCAAAGTTAAAGATACGCAGTATTTT. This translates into CASSFKVKDTQYF.

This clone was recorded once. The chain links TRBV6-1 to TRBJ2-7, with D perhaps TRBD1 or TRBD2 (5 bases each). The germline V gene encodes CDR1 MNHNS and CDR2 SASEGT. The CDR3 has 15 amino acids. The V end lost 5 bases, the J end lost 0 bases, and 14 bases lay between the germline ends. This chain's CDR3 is CASSIGTVISYEQYF. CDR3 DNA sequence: TGTGCCAGCAGTATCGGGACGGTGATCTCCTACGAGCAGTACTTC.

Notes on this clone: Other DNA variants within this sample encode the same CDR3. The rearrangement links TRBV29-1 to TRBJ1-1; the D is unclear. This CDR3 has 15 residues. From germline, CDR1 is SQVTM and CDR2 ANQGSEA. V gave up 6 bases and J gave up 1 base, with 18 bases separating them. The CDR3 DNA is TGCAGCGTCGATTACAGCCCTACCCAGAACACTGAAGCTTTCTTT. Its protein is CSVDYSPTQNTEAFF.

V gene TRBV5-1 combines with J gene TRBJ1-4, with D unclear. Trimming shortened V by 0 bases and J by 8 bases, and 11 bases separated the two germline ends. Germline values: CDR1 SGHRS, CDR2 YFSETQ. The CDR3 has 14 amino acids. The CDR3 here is CASSLAGPGEKLFF. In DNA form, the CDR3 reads TGCGCCAGCAGCTTGGCCGGTCCTGGGGAAAAACTGTTTTTT. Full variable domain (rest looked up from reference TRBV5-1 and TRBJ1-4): KAGVTQTPRYLIKTRGQQVTLSCSPISGHRSVSWYQQTPGQGLQFLFEYFSETQRNKGNFPGRFSGRQFSNSRSEMNVSTLELGDSALYLCASSLAGPGEKLFFGSGTQLSVL.

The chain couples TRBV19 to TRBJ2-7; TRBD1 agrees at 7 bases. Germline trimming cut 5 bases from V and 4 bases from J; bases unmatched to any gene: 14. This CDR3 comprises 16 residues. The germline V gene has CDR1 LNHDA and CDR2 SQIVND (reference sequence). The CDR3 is CASSPSRGNLWYEQYF. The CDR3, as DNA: TGTGCCAGTAGTCCAAGCAGGGGGAATTTGTGGTACGAGCAGTACTTC.

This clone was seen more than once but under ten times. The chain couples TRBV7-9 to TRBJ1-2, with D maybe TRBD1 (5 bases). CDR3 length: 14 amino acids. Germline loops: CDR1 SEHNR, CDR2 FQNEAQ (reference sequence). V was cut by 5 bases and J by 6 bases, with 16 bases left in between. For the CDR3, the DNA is TGTGCCAGCAGCCCTTGGGGCCAGGGAGATGGCTACACCTTC. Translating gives CASSPWGQGDGYTF.

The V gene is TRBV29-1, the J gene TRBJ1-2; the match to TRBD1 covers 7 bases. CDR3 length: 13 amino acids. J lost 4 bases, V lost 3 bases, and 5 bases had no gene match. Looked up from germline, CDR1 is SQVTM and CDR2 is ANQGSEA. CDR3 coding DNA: TGCAGCGTTGAGAACAGGGGAACCTATGGCTACACCTTC. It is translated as CSVENRGTYGYTF.

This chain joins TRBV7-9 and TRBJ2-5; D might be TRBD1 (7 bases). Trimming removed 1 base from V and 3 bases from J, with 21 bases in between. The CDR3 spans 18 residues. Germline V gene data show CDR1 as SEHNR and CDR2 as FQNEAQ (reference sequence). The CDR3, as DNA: TGTGCCAGCAGCTTAGGAGCTCGGCGGAGGGGGCTCGAAGAGACCCAGTACTTC. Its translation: CASSLGARRRGLEETQYF.

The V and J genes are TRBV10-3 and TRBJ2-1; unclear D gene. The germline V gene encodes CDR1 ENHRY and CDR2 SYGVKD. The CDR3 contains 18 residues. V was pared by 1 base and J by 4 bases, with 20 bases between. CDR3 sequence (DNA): TGTGCCATCAGTGAGTTCTGGACCCGGAGCGTCGTTTACAATGAGCAGTTCTTC. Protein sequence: CAISEFWTRSVVYNEQFF.

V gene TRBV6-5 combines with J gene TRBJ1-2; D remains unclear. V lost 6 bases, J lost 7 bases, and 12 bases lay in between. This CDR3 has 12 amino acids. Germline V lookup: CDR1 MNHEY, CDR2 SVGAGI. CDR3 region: CASSLGSGGYTF. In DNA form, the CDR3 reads TGTGCCAGCAGCCTAGGATCGGGTGGCTACACCTTC.

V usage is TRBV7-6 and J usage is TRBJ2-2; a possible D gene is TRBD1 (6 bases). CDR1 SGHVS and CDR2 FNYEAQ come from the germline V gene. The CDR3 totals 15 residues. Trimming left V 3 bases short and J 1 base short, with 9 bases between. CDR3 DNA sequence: TGTGCCAGCAGCTTGGGGGCCGGGAACACCGGGGAGCTGTTTTTT. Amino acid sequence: CASSLGAGNTGELFF.

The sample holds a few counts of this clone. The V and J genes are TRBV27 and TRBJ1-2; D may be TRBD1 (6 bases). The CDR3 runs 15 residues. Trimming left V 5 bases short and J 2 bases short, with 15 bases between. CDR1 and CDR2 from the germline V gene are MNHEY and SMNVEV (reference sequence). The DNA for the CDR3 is TGTGCCAGCAGTATGACAGGTTGGGAGAACTATGGCTACACCTTC. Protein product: CASSMTGWENYGYTF.

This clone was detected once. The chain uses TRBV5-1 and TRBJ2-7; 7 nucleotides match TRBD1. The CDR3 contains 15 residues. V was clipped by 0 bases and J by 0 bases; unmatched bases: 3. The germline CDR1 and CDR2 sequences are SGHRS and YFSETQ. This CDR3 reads CASSLEGGSSYEQYF. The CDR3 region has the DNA TGCGCCAGCAGCTTGGAAGGGGGCAGCTCCTACGAGCAGTACTTC.

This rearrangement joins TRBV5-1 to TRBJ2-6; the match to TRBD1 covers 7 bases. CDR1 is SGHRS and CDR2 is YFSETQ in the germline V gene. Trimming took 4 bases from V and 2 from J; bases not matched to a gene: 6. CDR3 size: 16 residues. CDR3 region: CASSPRQGPGANVLTF. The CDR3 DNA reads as TGCGCCAGCAGCCCCCGACAGGGTCCTGGGGCCAACGTCCTGACTTTC.